This T cell receptor (beta chain) derives from a study of T cell changes during pregnancy in multiple sclerosis. The CDR3 sequence is 16 residues long. Trimming removed 0 bases from V and 9 bases from J; junction bases left unmatched: 9. Germline CDR1 is LGHNA and CDR2 is YNFKEQ. Clones were sequenced by immunoSEQ multiplex PCR, and TCRdb holds only the in-frame ones, with some missing. The data hold about 79,000 clones, with about nine tenths observed a single time. This clone was seen once. V is TRBV4-2 and J is TRBJ2-1; 9 nucleotides align to TRBD2. The material sequenced was CD4+ T cells from peripheral blood mononuclear cells, taken in the second trimester of pregnancy. This receptor was identified in a female donor with multiple sclerosis, enrolled in a pregnancy study. CDR3 region: CASSQEGGRALGEQFF. CDR3 DNA: TGTGCCAGCAGCCAAGAGGGCGGGAGGGCCCTCGGTGAGCAGTTCTTC.